This T cell receptor beta chain was recorded in a study of esophageal squamous cell carcinoma under preoperative chemotherapy. Study information: TCR repertoires were profiled from both peripheral blood T cells and tumor-infiltrating lymphocytes. Notes on the study in general: Post-treatment tumor-infiltrating lymphocytes appeared partly derived from peripheral T cells migrating into the tumor. After chemotherapy, TCR diversity rose significantly in peripheral T cells but not in tumor-infiltrating lymphocytes.

A single count supports this clonotype. What it recognizes is unknown. Sample time point: before preoperative PTX-NDP chemotherapy. Patients received paclitaxel-nedaplatin as preoperative chemotherapy before surgery. CDR1 SGHTA and CDR2 FQGNSA come from the germline V gene. The CDR3 is 16 residues long. The J segment lost 3 bases and the V segment lost 6 bases, leaving 12 bases of the junction unmatched. TCRdb re-analysed the PCR reads in MiXCR, keeping a single row per CDR3 protein. Found here are about 30,000 distinct CDR3 sequences, roughly 48% of them singletons; the top ten hold approximately 12%.

The TCR originated in a human donor with esophageal squamous cell carcinoma. The donor label of this sample is uncertain. The sample here was taken from a patient given preoperative chemotherapy. The chain joins TRBV7-2 to TRBJ2-5, with 8 bases aligning to TRBD2. CDR3 DNA sequence: TGTGCCAGCAGGGGGGCGGGGGGCCGGGCCAAAGAGACCCAGTACTTC. Its protein product is CASRGAGGRAKETQYF.